The TCR beta chain described here comes from a study of regulatory T cells in long-lasting Graves disease. This clonotype was detected many times. CDR3-region Arm-PCR and iRepertoire HTBI primers produced the TCR beta libraries. From the multiplex PCR reads, TCRdb called clonotypes with MiXCR, one entry per CDR3 protein. The sample shows roughly 420,000 distinct CDR3 sequences, 15% to 17% of them seen only once. Time point denoted: newly diagnosed GD, antithyroid drugs for less than 3 months. The TCR library was prepared using RNA isolated from PBMCs. Peripheral blood, at 7.5 to 9 milliliters, went into EDTA tubes. CDR1 and CDR2 (germline): SGHTA, FQGTGA. With 0 bases removed from V and 9 bases from J, the gap between germline ends came to 14 bases. CDR3 length: 14 amino acids.

The sequence derives from a female donor with Graves disease. Material: peripheral blood mononuclear cells (PBMCs), obtained at new diagnosis, from a patient treated with antithyroid drugs. The chain couples TRBV7-3 to TRBJ2-5, with D possibly being TRBD1 (6 bases). CDR3 loop: CASSLTGTPGAQYF. The CDR3 DNA follows: TGTGCCAGCAGCTTAACGGGGACCCCAGGGGCCCAGTACTTC.